This TCR beta chain was captured by sequencing in a study of identical twins. TCRdb re-called the 5' RACE reads with MiXCR, one entry per CDR3 protein. Of a few hundred thousand distinct CDR3 sequences listed, 13% to 15% are singletons. Germline V gives CDR1 SGHRS, CDR2 YFSETQ. The length of the CDR3 is 15 residues. Trimming left V 0 bases short and J 6 bases short, with 13 bases between. This sample was also put to use in a study of yellow fever vaccine responses in identical twins.

The sequenced material came from CD4+ T cells sorted from blood. The rearrangement joins TRBV5-1 to TRBJ2-1, with D unclear. The clonotype was recovered from a woman between 18 and 30 years old in good health. The CDR3 reads CASSLVLEIPNEQFF. The DNA of the CDR3 is TGCGCCAGCAGCTTGGTTCTAGAGATCCCCAATGAGCAGTTCTTC.